The source of this T cell receptor (beta chain) is a study of T cell repertoires in cytomegalovirus infection. Study-wide results and caveats: Predominance within the ex vivo response was attributable to HLA-C-restricted CMV-specific TCR beta clonotypes.

A single record per CDR3 protein comes from TCRdb applying MiXCR to the reads. The sample gives over 200,000 distinct CDR3 sequences, roughly 13% of which show up once; 8.5% to 9% is in the top ten. Trimming removed 2 bases from V and 0 bases from J, with 10 bases in between. Germline V gene data show CDR1 as KGHSH and CDR2 as LQKENI. The CDR3 runs to 15 residues. This clonotype was counted at least ten times. Antigen unknown. The chain recombines TRBV18 with TRBJ1-1, with TRBD1 as a possible D gene (6 bases). Input material: PBMCs. The TCR was taken from a human donor in good health (CMV status not recorded). Some clones in this sample may be carry-over from other donors' samples. CDR3 protein: CASSPNRGLNTEAFF. CDR3 nucleotides: TGTGCCAGCTCACCAAACCGGGGGCTGAACACTGAAGCTTTCTTT.